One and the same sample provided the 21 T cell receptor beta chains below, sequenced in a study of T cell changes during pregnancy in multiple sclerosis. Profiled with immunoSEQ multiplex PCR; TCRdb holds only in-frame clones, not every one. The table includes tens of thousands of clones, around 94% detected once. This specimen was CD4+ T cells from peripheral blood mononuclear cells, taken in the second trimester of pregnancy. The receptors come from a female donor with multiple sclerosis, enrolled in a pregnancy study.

CDR3 sequence: CASSLNKGAAEAFF. The CDR3 DNA reads as TGTGCCAGCAGCTTAAATAAAGGGGCCGCTGAAGCTTTCTTT. This chain links TRBV7-3 with TRBJ1-1; D may be TRBD1 (5 bases). Trimming left V 1 base short and J 6 bases short, with 12 bases between. The CDR3 consists of 14 residues. Germline-derived CDR1 and CDR2 are SGHTA and FQGTGA.

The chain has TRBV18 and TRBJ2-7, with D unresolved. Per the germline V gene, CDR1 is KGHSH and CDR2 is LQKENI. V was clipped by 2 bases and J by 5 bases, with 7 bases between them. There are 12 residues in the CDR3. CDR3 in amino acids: CASSPESHEQYF. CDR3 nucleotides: TGTGCCAGCTCACCAGAGAGCCACGAGCAGTACTTC.

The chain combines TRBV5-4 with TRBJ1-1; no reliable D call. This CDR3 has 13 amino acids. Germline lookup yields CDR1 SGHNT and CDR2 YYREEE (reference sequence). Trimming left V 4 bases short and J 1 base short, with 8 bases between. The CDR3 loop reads CASSALRNTEAFF. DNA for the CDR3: TGTGCCAGCAGCGCCCTGAGGAACACTGAAGCTTTCTTT.

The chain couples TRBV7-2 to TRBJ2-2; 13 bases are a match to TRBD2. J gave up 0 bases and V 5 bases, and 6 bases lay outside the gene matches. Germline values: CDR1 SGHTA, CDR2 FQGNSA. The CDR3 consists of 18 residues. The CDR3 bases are TGTGCCAGCAGCCGACTAGCGGGGGGCCGTGCGAACACCGGGGAGCTGTTTTTT. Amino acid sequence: CASSRLAGGRANTGELFF.

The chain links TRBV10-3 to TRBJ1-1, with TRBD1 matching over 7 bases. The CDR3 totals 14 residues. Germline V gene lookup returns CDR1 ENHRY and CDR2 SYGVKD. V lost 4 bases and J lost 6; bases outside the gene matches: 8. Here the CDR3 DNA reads TGTGCCATCAGTGGTGAGAGACAGGGAGCTGAAGCTTTCTTT. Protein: CAISGERQGAEAFF.

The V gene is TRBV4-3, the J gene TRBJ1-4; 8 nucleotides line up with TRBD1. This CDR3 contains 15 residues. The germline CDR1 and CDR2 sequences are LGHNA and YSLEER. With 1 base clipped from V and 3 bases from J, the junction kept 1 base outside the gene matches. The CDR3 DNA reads TGCGCCAGCAGCCAAGCACAGGGGGCTAATGAAAAACTGTTTTTT. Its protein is CASSQAQGANEKLFF.

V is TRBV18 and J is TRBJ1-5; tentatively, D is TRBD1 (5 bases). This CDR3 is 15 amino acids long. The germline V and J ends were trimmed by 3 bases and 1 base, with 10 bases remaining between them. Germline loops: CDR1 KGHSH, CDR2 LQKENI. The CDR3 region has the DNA TGTGCCAGCTCACCGTCGGGGGGAAGCAATCAGCCCCAGCATTTT. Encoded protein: CASSPSGGSNQPQHF.

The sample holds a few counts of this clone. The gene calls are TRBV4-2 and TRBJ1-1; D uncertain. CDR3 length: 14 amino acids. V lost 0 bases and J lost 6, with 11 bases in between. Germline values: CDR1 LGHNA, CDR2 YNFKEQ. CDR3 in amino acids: CASSQEERVAEAFF. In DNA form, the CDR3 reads TGTGCCAGCAGCCAAGAGGAGAGAGTGGCTGAAGCTTTCTTT.

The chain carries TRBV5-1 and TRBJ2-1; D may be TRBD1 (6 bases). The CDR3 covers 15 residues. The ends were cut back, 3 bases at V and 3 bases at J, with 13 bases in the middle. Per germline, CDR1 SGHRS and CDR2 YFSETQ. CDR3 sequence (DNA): TGCGCCAGCAGCTCCCGGCAGGGGAACTACAATGAGCAGTTCTTC. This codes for CASSSRQGNYNEQFF.

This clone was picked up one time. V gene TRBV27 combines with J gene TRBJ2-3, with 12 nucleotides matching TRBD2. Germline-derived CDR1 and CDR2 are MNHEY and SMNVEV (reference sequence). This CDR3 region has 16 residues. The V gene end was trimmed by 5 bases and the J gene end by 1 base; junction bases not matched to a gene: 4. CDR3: CASSVLAGGRTDTQYF. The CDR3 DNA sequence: TGTGCCAGCAGTGTCCTAGCGGGGGGGCGCACAGATACGCAGTATTTT.

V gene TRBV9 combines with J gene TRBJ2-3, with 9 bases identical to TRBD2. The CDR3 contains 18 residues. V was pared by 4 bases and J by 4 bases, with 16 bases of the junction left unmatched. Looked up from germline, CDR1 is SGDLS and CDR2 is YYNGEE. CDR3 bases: TGTGCCAGCAGCCCATCCGGGACTAGCTTCAATAGTGCAGATACGCAGTATTTT. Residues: CASSPSGTSFNSADTQYF.

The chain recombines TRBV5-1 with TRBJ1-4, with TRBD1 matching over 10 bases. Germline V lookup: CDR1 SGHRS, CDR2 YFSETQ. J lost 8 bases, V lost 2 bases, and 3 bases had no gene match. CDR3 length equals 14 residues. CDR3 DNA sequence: TGCGCCAGCAGCTTAGGACAGGGGGGCGAAAAACTGTTTTTT. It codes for CASSLGQGGEKLFF.

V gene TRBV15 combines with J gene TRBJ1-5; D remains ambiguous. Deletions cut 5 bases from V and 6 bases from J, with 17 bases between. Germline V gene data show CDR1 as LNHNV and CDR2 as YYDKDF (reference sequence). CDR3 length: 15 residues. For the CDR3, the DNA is TGTGCCACCAGCGCCCTCGTTGGCGGAGGTCAGCCCCAGCATTTT. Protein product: CATSALVGGGQPQHF.

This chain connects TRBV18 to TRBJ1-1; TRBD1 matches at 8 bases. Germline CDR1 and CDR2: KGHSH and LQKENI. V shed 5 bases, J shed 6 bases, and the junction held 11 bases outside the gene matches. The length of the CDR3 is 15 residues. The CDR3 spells CASSTDRGFVSEAFF. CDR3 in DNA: TGTGCCAGCTCAACAGACAGGGGATTCGTCTCTGAAGCTTTCTTT.

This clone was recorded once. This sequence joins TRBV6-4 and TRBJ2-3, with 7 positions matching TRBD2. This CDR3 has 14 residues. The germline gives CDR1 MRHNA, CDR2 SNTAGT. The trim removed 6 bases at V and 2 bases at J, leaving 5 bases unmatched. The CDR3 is CASSRGGSTDTQYF. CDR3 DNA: TGTGCCAGCAGCCGGGGAGGGTCCACAGATACGCAGTATTTT.

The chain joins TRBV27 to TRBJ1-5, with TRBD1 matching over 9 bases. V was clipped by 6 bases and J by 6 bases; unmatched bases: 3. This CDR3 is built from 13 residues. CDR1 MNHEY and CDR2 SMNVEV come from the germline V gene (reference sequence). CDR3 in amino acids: CASRPQGAQPQHF. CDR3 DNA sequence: TGTGCCAGCAGACCACAGGGGGCTCAGCCCCAGCATTTT.

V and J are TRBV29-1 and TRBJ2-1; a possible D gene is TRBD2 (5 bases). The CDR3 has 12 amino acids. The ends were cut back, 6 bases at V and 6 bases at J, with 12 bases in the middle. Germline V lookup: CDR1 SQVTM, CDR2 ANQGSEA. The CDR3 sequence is CSVGRGGNEQFF. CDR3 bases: TGCAGCGTGGGCCGGGGTGGCAATGAGCAGTTCTTC.

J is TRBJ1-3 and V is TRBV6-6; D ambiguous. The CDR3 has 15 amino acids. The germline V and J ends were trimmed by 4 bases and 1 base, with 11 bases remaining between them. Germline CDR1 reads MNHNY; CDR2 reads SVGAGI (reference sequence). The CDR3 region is CASSFAGWSGNTIYF. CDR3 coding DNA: TGTGCCAGCAGTTTTGCCGGGTGGTCTGGAAACACCATATATTTT.

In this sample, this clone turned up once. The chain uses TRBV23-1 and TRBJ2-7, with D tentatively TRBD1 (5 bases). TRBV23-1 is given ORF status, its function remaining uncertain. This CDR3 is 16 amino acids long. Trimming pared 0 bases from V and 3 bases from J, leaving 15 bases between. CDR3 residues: CASSQSAQGMNYEQYF. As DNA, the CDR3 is TGCGCCAGCAGTCAATCGGCCCAGGGCATGAACTACGAGCAGTACTTC.

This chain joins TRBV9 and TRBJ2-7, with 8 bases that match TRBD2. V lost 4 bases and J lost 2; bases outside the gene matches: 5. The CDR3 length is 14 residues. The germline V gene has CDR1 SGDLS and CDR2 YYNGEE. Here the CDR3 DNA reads TGTGCCAGCAGCCTCGGGGGGGTCACCTACGAGCAGTACTTC. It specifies CASSLGGVTYEQYF.

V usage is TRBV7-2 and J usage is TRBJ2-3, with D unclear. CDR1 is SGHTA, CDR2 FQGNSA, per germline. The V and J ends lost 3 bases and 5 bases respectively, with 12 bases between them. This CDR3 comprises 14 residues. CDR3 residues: CASSFLSSRDTQYF. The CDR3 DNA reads TGTGCCAGCAGCTTTTTATCATCCAGAGATACGCAGTATTTT.